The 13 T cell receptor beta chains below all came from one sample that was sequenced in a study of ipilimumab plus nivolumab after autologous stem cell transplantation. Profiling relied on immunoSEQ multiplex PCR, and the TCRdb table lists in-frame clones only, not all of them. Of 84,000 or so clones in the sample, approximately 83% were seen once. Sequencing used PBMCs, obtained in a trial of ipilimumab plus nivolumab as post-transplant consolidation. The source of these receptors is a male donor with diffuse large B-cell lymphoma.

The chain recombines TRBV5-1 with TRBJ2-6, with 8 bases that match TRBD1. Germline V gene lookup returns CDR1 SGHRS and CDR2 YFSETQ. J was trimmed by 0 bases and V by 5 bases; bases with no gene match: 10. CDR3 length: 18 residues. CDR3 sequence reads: CASRVRGTGLSGANVLTF. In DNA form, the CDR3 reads TGCGCCAGCAGAGTCCGGGGGACAGGCCTCTCTGGGGCCAACGTCCTGACTTTC.

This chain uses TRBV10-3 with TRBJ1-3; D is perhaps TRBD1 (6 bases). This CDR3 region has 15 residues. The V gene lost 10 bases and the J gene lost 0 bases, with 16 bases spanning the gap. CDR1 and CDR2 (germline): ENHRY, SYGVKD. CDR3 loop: CATQPTGSSGNTIYF. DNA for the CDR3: TGTGCCACCCAACCGACAGGAAGCTCTGGAAACACCATATATTTT.

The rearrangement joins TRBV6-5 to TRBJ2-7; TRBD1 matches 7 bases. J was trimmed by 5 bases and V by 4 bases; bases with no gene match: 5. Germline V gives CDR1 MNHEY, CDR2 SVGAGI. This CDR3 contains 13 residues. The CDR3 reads CASSLSDRNEQYF. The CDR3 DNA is TGTGCCAGCAGTTTGTCGGACAGGAACGAGCAGTACTTC.

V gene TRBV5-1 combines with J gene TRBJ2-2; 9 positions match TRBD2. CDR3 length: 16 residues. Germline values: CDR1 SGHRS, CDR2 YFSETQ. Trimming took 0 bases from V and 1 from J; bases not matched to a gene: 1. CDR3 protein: CASSLGLAVNTGELFF. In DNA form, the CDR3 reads TGCGCCAGCAGCTTGGGACTAGCGGTGAACACCGGGGAGCTGTTTTTT.

The CDR3 here is CASSERGSGGQYF. For the CDR3, the DNA is TGTGCCAGCAGTGAAAGGGGGAGCGGGGGACAGTACTTC. The rearrangement uses TRBV6-1 and TRBJ2-4; 8 nucleotides line up with TRBD2. From germline, CDR1 is MNHNS and CDR2 SASEGT. The CDR3 is 13 amino acids. Trimming took 2 bases from V and 13 from J; bases not matched to a gene: 7.

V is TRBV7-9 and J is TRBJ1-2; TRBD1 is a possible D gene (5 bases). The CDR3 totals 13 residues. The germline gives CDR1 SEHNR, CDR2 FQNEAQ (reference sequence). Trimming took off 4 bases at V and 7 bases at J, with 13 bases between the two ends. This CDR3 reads CASSSTGLSGYTF. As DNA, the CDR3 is TGTGCCAGCAGCTCCACGGGACTGAGTGGCTACACCTTC.

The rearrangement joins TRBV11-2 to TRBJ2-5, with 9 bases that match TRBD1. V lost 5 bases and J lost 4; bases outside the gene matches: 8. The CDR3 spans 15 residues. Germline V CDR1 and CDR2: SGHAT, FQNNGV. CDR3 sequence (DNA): TGTGCCAGCAGCACATACAGGGGGCTTCGAGAGACCCAGTACTTC. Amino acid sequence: CASSTYRGLRETQYF.

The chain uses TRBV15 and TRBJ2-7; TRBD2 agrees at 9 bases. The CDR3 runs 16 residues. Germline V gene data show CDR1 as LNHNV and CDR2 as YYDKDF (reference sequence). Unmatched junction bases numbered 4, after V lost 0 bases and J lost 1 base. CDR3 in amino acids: CATSRESTSGSYEQYF. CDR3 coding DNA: TGTGCCACCAGCAGAGAGAGTACTAGCGGGTCCTACGAGCAGTACTTC.

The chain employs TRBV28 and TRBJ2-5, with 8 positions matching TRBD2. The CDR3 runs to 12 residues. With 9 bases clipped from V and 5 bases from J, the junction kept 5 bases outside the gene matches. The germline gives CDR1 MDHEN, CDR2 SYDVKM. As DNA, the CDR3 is TGTGCCAGTACGGGGGGGCGCGAGACCCAGTACTTC. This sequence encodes CASTGGRETQYF.

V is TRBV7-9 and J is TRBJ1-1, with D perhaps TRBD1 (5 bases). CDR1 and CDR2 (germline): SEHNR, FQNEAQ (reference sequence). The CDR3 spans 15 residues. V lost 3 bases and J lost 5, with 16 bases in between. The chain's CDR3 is CASSLPRGASTEAFF. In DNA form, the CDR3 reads TGTGCCAGCAGCTTGCCCCGAGGGGCGAGTACTGAAGCTTTCTTT.

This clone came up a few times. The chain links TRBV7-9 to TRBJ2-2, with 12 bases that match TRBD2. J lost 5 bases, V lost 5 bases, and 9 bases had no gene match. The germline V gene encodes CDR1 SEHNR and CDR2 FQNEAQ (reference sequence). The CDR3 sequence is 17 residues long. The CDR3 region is CASSDRLAGARTGELFF. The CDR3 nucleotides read TGTGCCAGCAGCGATAGACTAGCGGGGGCGAGGACCGGGGAGCTGTTTTTT.

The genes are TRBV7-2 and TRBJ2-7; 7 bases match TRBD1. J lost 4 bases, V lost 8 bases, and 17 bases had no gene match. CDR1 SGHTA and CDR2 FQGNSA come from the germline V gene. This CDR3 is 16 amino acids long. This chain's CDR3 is CASGRQGSLEGYEQYF. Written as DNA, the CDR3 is TGTGCCAGCGGGCGACAGGGATCCCTTGAGGGATACGAGCAGTACTTC.

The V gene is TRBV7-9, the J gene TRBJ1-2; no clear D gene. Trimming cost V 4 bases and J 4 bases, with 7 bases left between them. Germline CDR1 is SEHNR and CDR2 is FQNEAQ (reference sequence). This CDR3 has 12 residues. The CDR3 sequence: CASSSGRYGYTF. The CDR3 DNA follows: TGTGCCAGCAGCTCGGGCCGCTATGGCTACACCTTC.